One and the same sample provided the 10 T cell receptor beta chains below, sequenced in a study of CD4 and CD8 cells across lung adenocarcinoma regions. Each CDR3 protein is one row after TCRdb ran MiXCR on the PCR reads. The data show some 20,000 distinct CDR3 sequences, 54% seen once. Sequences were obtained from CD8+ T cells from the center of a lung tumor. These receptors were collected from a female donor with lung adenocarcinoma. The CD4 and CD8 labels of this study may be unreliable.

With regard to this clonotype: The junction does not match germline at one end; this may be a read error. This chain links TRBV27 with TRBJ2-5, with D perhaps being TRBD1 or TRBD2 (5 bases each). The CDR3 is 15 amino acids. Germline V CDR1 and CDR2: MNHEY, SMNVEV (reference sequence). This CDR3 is CASGTRGRDQETQYF. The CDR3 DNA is TGTGCCAGCGGTACCCGGGGCCGCGACCAAGAGACGCAGTACTTT.

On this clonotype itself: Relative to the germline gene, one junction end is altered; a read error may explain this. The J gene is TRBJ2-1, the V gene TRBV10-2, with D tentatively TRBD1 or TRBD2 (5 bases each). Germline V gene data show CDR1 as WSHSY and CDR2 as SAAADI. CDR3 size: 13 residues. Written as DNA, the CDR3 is TGCGCCAGCAGGGCTGGGACCACAGTTGGGCAGTTCTTT. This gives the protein CASRAGTTVGQFF.

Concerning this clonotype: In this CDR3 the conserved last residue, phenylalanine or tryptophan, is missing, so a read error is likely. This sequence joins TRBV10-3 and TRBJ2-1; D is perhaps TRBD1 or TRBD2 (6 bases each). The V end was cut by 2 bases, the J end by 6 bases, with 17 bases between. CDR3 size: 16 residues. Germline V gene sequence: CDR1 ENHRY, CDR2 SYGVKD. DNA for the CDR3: TGTGCCATCAGTGAGAGCGAATCTGAGGGGGGCAATGAGCAGTTCTGC. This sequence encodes CAISESESEGGNEQFC.

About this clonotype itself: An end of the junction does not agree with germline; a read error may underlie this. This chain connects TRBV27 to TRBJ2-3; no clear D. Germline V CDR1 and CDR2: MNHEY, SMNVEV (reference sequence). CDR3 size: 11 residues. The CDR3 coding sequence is TGTGCCATGTGTGCCACAGATATGCAGTACTTT. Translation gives CAMCATDMQYF.

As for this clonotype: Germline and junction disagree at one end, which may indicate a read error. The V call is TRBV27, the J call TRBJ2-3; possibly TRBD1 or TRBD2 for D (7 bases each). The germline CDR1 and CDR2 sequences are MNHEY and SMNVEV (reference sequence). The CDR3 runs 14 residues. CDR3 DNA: TGTGCCGGCAGTGGGCGGGGGCTACAGGGGACGCAGTATTTT. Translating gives CAGSGRGLQGTQYF.

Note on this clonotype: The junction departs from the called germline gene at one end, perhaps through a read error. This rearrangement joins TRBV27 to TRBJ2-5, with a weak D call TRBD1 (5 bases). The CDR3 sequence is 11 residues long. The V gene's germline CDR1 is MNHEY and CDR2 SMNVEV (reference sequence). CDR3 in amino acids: CGGGHQETQYF. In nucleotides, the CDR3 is TGTGGGGGCGGTCATCAAGAGACGCAGTACTTC.

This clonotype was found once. CDR3 amino acids: CASSQESGIGADTQYF. CDR3 nucleotides: TGTGCCAGCAGCCAAGAAAGTGGGATAGGGGCAGATACGCAGTATTTT. V is TRBV3-1 and J is TRBJ2-5, with D possibly matching TRBD1 (5 bases). The assigned J gene may be wrong: the sequence end matches TRBJ2-3 better. CDR3 length: 16 residues. Per the germline V gene, CDR1 is LGHDT and CDR2 is YNNKEL (reference sequence).

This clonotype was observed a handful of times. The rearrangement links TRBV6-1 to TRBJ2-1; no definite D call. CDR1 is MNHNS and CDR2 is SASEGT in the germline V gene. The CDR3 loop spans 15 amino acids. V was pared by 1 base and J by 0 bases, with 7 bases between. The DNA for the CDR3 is TGTGCCAGCAGTGAAGGGGGTTACTCCTACAATGAGCAGTTCTTC. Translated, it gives CASSEGGYSYNEQFF.

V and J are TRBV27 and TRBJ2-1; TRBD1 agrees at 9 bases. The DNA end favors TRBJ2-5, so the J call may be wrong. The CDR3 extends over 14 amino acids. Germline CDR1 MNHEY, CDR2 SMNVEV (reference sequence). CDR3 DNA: TGTGCCAGCAGGCCACAGGGGGCTGAGGAGACCCAGTACTTC. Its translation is CASRPQGAEETQYF.

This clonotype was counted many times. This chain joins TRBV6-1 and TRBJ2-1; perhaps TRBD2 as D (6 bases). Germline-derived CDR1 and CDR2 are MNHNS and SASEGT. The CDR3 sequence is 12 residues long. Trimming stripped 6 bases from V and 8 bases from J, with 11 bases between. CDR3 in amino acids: CASSRTSYEQFF. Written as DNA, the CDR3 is TGTGCCAGCAGCCGTACTAGCTATGAGCAGTTCTTC.